This T cell receptor (beta chain) was retrieved from a study of blood T cell repertoires in COVID-19. On the study more broadly: Whether acute or convalescent, the COVID-19 samples came from the United States, Italy and Spain.

Per the original data handling: Amplifying reference gene primers gave estimates of nucleated cell counts. Libraries were prepared by immunoSEQ multiplex PCR; TCRdb keeps only in-frame clonotypes and omits some of them. The DNA was the basis for D and trimming; V, J and clone size are from that table. This sample has about 74,000 clones; about nine tenths occur once, and the top ten carry about 9.8%. This clone has a handful of counts. Germline V gene data show CDR1 as SGHVS and CDR2 as FQNEAQ. Trimming left V 5 bases short and J 2 bases short, with 16 bases between. This CDR3 has 17 residues. Sequencing input: peripheral blood. The chain is built from TRBV7-8 and TRBJ2-6; D is perhaps TRBD2 (6 bases). The sequence came from a human donor in a cohort sampled during active COVID-19. DNA for the CDR3: TGTGCCAGCAGCCCTACTCTAGCGTCCCCTGGGGCCAACGTCCTGACTTTC. As protein: CASSPTLASPGANVLTF.